The 20 T cell receptor beta chains presented below share a single source sample, sequenced in a study of cytomegalovirus exposure and HLA in healthy donors. Both 60 Vbeta primers and 13 Jbeta primers went into the PCR. The table came from immunoSEQ multiplex PCR; TCRdb's copy has only in-frame clones and leaves some out. The sample records roughly 99,000 clones, over 60% being singletons. Sample: PBMCs. All receptors come from a male donor in good health and CMV-seronegative.

J is TRBJ2-7 and V is TRBV28; 7 positions agree with TRBD2. The junction had 2 bases not matched to a gene; V was cut back by 3 bases and J by 3 bases. Germline assignment: CDR1 MDHEN and CDR2 SYDVKM. The CDR3 length is 13 residues. Written as DNA, the CDR3 is TGTGCCAGCAGTTTTGGCGGGGGCTACGAGCAGTACTTC. This sequence encodes CASSFGGGYEQYF.

This chain links TRBV7-8 with TRBJ2-7; TRBD2 agrees at 8 bases. Germline V gene data show CDR1 as SGHVS and CDR2 as FQNEAQ. Trimming took 0 bases from V and 2 from J; bases not matched to a gene: 6. The CDR3 is 16 amino acids. The CDR3 DNA reads TGTGCCAGCAGCTTAGCTATAGGGACTAGAGCCTACGAGCAGTACTTC. Its translation: CASSLAIGTRAYEQYF. Filled out from reference TRBV7-8 and TRBJ2-7, the complete variable domain reads GAGVSQSPRYKVAKRGQDVALRCDPISGHVSLFWYQQALGQGPEFLTYFQNEAQLDKSGLPSDRFFAERPEGSVSTLKIQRTQQEDSAVYLCASSLAIGTRAYEQYFGPGTRLTVT.

The genes are TRBV13 and TRBJ1-3; D is uncertain. Trimming took 5 bases from V and 0 from J, leaving 23 bases between them. The germline V gene has CDR1 PRHDT and CDR2 FYEKMQ (reference sequence). The CDR3 spans 19 residues. The CDR3 protein is CASSMRRGLDPNSGNTIYF. CDR3 DNA: TGTGCCAGCAGCATGCGGAGAGGACTCGACCCGAACTCTGGAAACACCATATATTTT.

The chain links TRBV5-1 to TRBJ2-5; tentative D call: TRBD2 (6 bases). The DNA end is more similar to TRBJ2-7, so the J call may be wrong. This CDR3 is 15 amino acids long. CDR1 and CDR2 (germline): SGHRS, YFSETQ. CDR3 DNA sequence: TGCGCCAGCAGCTTCCGGGACGGGAGCTCCTACGAGCAGTACTTC. Amino acids: CASSFRDGSSYEQYF.

This clone was observed once. Here the CDR3 reads CASSPQRAQGNSYEQYF. The CDR3 DNA reads TGTGCCAGCTCACCACAAAGGGCACAGGGGAACTCCTACGAGCAGTACTTC. V and J are TRBV18 and TRBJ2-7, with TRBD1 matching 7 bases. After removal of 1 base from V and 0 bases from J, the junction contained 9 bases not matched to a gene. The CDR3 runs to 17 residues. In germline, CDR1 is KGHSH, CDR2 LQKENI.

This chain links TRBV7-5 with TRBJ2-7; the tabulated D call, TRBD1, remains unverified against the DNA. TRBV7-5 has pseudogene status. There are 14 residues in the CDR3. The chain's CDR3 is CVRSNDRKTYEQYF. The CDR3 DNA follows: TGTGTCAGAAGCAATGACAGAAAAACCTACGAGCAGTACTTC.

The chain carries TRBV30 and TRBJ1-4, with 8 positions matching TRBD1. Germline CDR1 is GTSNPN and CDR2 is SVGIG (reference sequence). The V segment lost 5 bases and the J segment 10 bases; nucleotides outside the gene matches: 12. CDR3 length: 14 residues. The CDR3, as DNA: TGTGCCTGGTATCCCAAGACAGGGGCTCTAAAACTGTTTTTT. Its protein product is CAWYPKTGALKLFF. Using reference TRBV30 and TRBJ1-4 for the parts outside the CDR3, the full variable domain is SQTIHQWPATLVQPVGSPLSLECTVEGTSNPNLYWYRQAAGRGLQLLFYSVGIGQISSEVPQNLSASRPQDRQFILSSKKLLLSDSGFYLCAWYPKTGALKLFFGSGTQLSVL.

The chain recombines TRBV7-2 with TRBJ2-1; a possible D gene is TRBD1 (5 bases). This CDR3 spans 15 amino acids. V lost 0 bases, J lost 0 bases, and 6 bases lay in between. Germline V lookup: CDR1 SGHTA, CDR2 FQGNSA. In nucleotides, the CDR3 is TGTGCCAGCAGCTTAGCAAGGGGCTCCTACAATGAGCAGTTCTTC. This translates into CASSLARGSYNEQFF.

This sequence joins TRBV15 and TRBJ1-5; no clear D gene. Trimming removed 0 bases at V and 4 bases at J, with 10 bases between. The CDR3 runs 15 residues. CDR1 is LNHNV and CDR2 is YYDKDF in the germline V gene (reference sequence). The CDR3 DNA sequence: TGTGCCACCAGCAGAGATTTGGGCCTTAATCAGCCCCAGCATTTT. It codes for CATSRDLGLNQPQHF.

The chain combines TRBV6-1 with TRBJ1-5; 7 bases fit TRBD1. The germline V gene encodes CDR1 MNHNS and CDR2 SASEGT. The J segment lost 0 bases and the V segment lost 1 base, leaving 9 bases of the junction unmatched. This CDR3 contains 18 residues. The CDR3 nucleotides are TGTGCCAGCAGTGAAGAGGGACAGCCAGTTTATAGCAATCAGCCCCAGCATTTT. Translated: CASSEEGQPVYSNQPQHF.

This chain links TRBV5-4 with TRBJ2-5, with TRBD2 matching 7 bases. The germline CDR1 and CDR2 sequences are SGHNT and YYREEE (reference sequence). The CDR3 totals 15 residues. The ends lost 4 bases at V and 5 bases at J; junction bases unmatched: 11. The CDR3 DNA sequence: TGTGCCAGCAGCCTGGCTAGCGGTTTGGGGGAGACCCAGTACTTC. This gives the protein CASSLASGLGETQYF.

This clone was found once. The chain uses TRBV2 and TRBJ2-5; D unclear. This CDR3 is 13 amino acids long. Per germline, CDR1 SNHLY and CDR2 FYNNEI. V lost 1 base and J 1 base, leaving 4 bases between the germline ends. In nucleotides, the CDR3 is TGTGCCAGCAGTGAAGGGAGCCAAGAGACCCAGTACTTC. Its translation: CASSEGSQETQYF.

The chain has TRBV4-1 and TRBJ2-5; no definite D call. The DNA end is a closer match to TRBJ2-7, so the J assignment may be wrong. The germline CDR1 and CDR2 sequences are MGHRA and YSYEKL. This CDR3 region has 15 residues. CDR3 sequence: CASSQAFAASYEQYF. CDR3 nucleotide sequence: TGCGCCAGCAGCCAAGCGTTCGCGGCCAGCTACGAGCAGTACTTC.

V is TRBV18 and J is TRBJ2-1; 9 bases fit TRBD2. Germline assignment: CDR1 KGHSH and CDR2 LQKENI. The CDR3 contains 15 residues. Trimming removed 8 bases from V and 3 bases from J; junction bases left unmatched: 8. Here the CDR3 DNA reads TGTGCCAGCCGTTTAGCGGGAGTTTACTACAATGAGCAGTTCTTC. Protein sequence: CASRLAGVYYNEQFF.

In its sample, this clone was seen once. The rearrangement links TRBV4-1 to TRBJ2-3; the match to TRBD1 covers 10 bases. J lost 5 bases, V lost 2 bases, and 7 bases had no gene match. The V gene's germline CDR1 is MGHRA and CDR2 YSYEKL. CDR3 size: 16 residues. Written as DNA, the CDR3 is TGCGCCAGCAGCCAACGACAGGGGGCGCTGAGAGATACGCAGTATTTT. Protein: CASSQRQGALRDTQYF.

The genes are TRBV5-4 and TRBJ1-2; perhaps TRBD1 as D (5 bases). The CDR3 runs 13 residues. CDR1 SGHNT and CDR2 YYREEE come from the germline V gene (reference sequence). Trimming removed 5 bases from V and 8 bases from J, with 16 bases in between. In nucleotides, the CDR3 is TGTGCCAGCAGTCACGTCAGGGAGGGCGGCTACACCTTC. Translating it yields CASSHVREGGYTF.

The gene calls are TRBV6-1 and TRBJ2-7, with 10 positions matching TRBD1. Germline trimming cut 10 bases from V and 3 bases from J; bases unmatched to any gene: 6. The CDR3 spans 13 residues. Germline V gene data show CDR1 as MNHNS and CDR2 as SASEGT. CDR3 region: CATRDRGFYEQYF. In DNA form, the CDR3 reads TGTGCCACTAGGGACAGGGGATTCTACGAGCAGTACTTC.

The chain recombines TRBV27 with TRBJ1-6, with D possibly matching TRBD1 (6 bases). The germline gives CDR1 MNHEY, CDR2 SMNVEV (reference sequence). The V gene lost 3 bases and the J gene lost 6 bases, with 18 bases spanning the gap. The length of the CDR3 is 17 residues. In nucleotides, the CDR3 is TGTGCCAGCAGTTTGATCACGGTGGGGGACACTAATTCACCCCTCCACTTT. Translated, it gives CASSLITVGDTNSPLHF.

V and J are TRBV5-6 and TRBJ2-7, with 11 positions matching TRBD2. The V gene end was trimmed by 0 bases and the J gene end by 0 bases; junction bases not matched to a gene: 5. The CDR3 totals 17 residues. The germline CDR1 and CDR2 sequences are SGHDT and YYEEEE. CDR3 residues: CASSLALAGGLSYEQYF. In DNA form, the CDR3 reads TGTGCCAGCAGCTTGGCCCTAGCGGGAGGTCTCTCCTACGAGCAGTACTTC.

The sample holds a few counts of this clone. CDR3 sequence (DNA): TGTGCCAGTAGTACGGACAGGGGGCGAAACACTGAAGCTTTCTTT. Amino acids: CASSTDRGRNTEAFF. The chain is built from TRBV19 and TRBJ1-1, with TRBD1 matching over 11 bases. Trimming at V came to 4 bases and at J to 2 bases, leaving 3 bases not matched to a gene. Germline CDR1 and CDR2: LNHDA and SQIVND (reference sequence). This CDR3 is 15 amino acids long.